These 25 T cell receptor beta chains were sequenced from one sample in a study of T cells in tuberculosis. The assay was immunoSEQ multiplex PCR, and TCRdb's table has in-frame clones only and misses some. The profile shows more than 30,000 clones, almost 95% of them singletons. Sequenced sample: PBMCs. These receptor sequences come from a donor between 10 and 35 years old with latent tuberculosis or without tuberculosis infection. Some clones in this sample may be carry-over from other donors' samples.

This clone appeared a few times. In DNA, the CDR3 is TGTGCCAGCAGCTTTTCGGGAGGGCAGCCCCAGCATTTT. It codes for CASSFSGGQPQHF. V usage is TRBV7-2 and J usage is TRBJ1-5; D gene uncertain. The V end was cut by 3 bases, the J end by 7 bases, with 10 bases between. Germline lookup yields CDR1 SGHTA and CDR2 FQGNSA. CDR3 size: 13 residues.

The CDR3, as DNA: TGTGCCAGCAGCTTAGCAAGGGGATGGATCCTCAGCTCCTATAATTCACCCCTCCACTTT. Its translation is CASSLARGWILSSYNSPLHF. The V call is TRBV11-3, the J call TRBJ1-6, with D tentatively TRBD1 (5 bases). The CDR3 spans 20 residues. The germline V gene has CDR1 SGHNT and CDR2 YENEEA. Deletions cut 1 base from V and 0 bases from J, with 19 bases between.

V usage is TRBV29-1 and J usage is TRBJ1-2; D uncertain. The V end was cut by 1 base, the J end by 6 bases, with 3 bases between. The CDR3 spans 10 residues. Germline V lookup: CDR1 SQVTM, CDR2 ANQGSEA. In nucleotides, the CDR3 is TGCAGCGTTGAAGCCGATGGCTACACCTTC. Its translation is CSVEADGYTF.

In its sample, this clone was seen once. The rearrangement uses TRBV5-4 and TRBJ2-1; TRBD2 might be the D (5 bases). In germline, CDR1 is SGHNT, CDR2 YYREEE (reference sequence). The V end lost 4 bases, the J end lost 0 bases, and 20 bases lay between the germline ends. This CDR3 is built from 18 residues. CDR3 sequence: CASSLSPLRGTSYNEQFF. CDR3 nucleotides: TGTGCCAGCAGCCTCTCCCCCCTCCGGGGTACCTCCTACAATGAGCAGTTCTTC.

The V call is TRBV2, the J call TRBJ2-2; 7 nucleotides line up with TRBD1. The CDR3 has 13 residues. CDR1 SNHLY and CDR2 FYNNEI come from the germline V gene. V trimming: 5 bases; J trimming: 5 bases; junction bases outside the gene matches: 2. The CDR3 loop is CASSRDSTGELFF. For the CDR3, the DNA is TGTGCCAGCAGTCGGGACAGTACCGGGGAGCTGTTTTTT.

The chain links TRBV2 to TRBJ2-4; 7 bases map to TRBD2. The CDR3 covers 12 residues. Germline CDR1 is SNHLY and CDR2 is FYNNEI. V was clipped by 7 bases and J by 15 bases; unmatched bases: 12. Written as DNA, the CDR3 is TGTGCCAGCACCGGGGAGGGGTTTTCGGCGTACTTC. Its translation is CASTGEGFSAYF.

The sample holds one count of this clone. This sequence joins TRBV7-2 and TRBJ1-2; the match to TRBD1 covers 7 bases. The CDR3 extends over 14 amino acids. Germline V gene data show CDR1 as SGHTA and CDR2 as FQGNSA. V shed 5 bases, J shed 6 bases, and the junction held 9 bases outside the gene matches. CDR3 in DNA: TGTGCCAGCAGCCTCACAGGGGTCGGGCATGGCTACACCTTC. This sequence encodes CASSLTGVGHGYTF.

The V and J genes are TRBV6-6 and TRBJ1-5; tentatively, D is TRBD1 (5 bases). From germline, CDR1 is MNHNY and CDR2 SVGAGI (reference sequence). Trimming took 2 bases from V and 5 from J, leaving 13 bases between them. The CDR3 contains 15 residues. The CDR3: CASSYGASGDQPQHF. The CDR3, as DNA: TGTGCCAGCAGTTACGGGGCCTCGGGGGATCAGCCCCAGCATTTT.

The CDR3 DNA sequence: TGTGCCATCACCCCGACTAGCGGGGGGGGTGAGCAGTACTTC. As protein: CAITPTSGGGEQYF. The V gene is TRBV10-3, the J gene TRBJ2-7; 14 bases align to TRBD2. The CDR3 contains 14 residues. The germline CDR1 and CDR2 sequences are ENHRY and SYGVKD. The junction had 6 bases not matched to a gene; V was cut back by 7 bases and J by 7 bases.

The chain has TRBV10-3 and TRBJ2-3; 14 nucleotides align to TRBD2. Germline V gives CDR1 ENHRY, CDR2 SYGVKD. The CDR3 runs to 17 residues. Trimming at V came to 5 bases and at J to 3 bases, leaving 7 bases not matched to a gene. The CDR3 region is CAISRTSGGTRTDTQYF. The CDR3, as DNA: TGTGCCATCAGTCGGACTAGCGGGGGGACTAGAACAGATACGCAGTATTTT.

The chain carries TRBV10-3 and TRBJ1-1, with 7 bases aligning to TRBD1. V lost 11 bases to trimming and J lost 0 bases; unmatched junction nucleotides: 6. This CDR3 has 13 amino acids. Germline V CDR1 and CDR2: ENHRY, SYGVKD. The DNA for the CDR3 is TGTGCCTCTGGGACAGAGATGAACACTGAAGCTTTCTTT. It translates to CASGTEMNTEAFF.

This chain links TRBV30 with TRBJ1-6; tentatively, D is TRBD1 (5 bases). Germline CDR1 GTSNPN, CDR2 SVGIG (reference sequence). The V and J ends lost 4 bases and 1 base respectively, with 8 bases between them. This CDR3 has 14 amino acids. CDR3 sequence (DNA): TGTGCCTGGACTCCAGGGTCCTATAATTCACCCCTCCACTTT. This encodes CAWTPGSYNSPLHF.

The chain couples TRBV19 to TRBJ2-2, with a weak D call TRBD2 (6 bases). V lost 3 bases and J lost 6, with 17 bases in between. The CDR3 runs 16 residues. CDR1 and CDR2 (germline): LNHDA, SQIVND (reference sequence). The CDR3 sequence: CASSIGSSEGAGELFF. The CDR3 DNA sequence: TGTGCCAGTAGTATTGGGTCTAGCGAGGGTGCCGGGGAGCTGTTTTTT.

The V gene is TRBV4-2, the J gene TRBJ1-1; weak D call: TRBD1 (6 bases). Germline V lookup: CDR1 LGHNA, CDR2 YNFKEQ. CDR3 length: 17 amino acids. Trimming cost V 0 bases and J 4 bases, with 18 bases left between them. The CDR3 protein is CASSQDGQGAGVTEAFF. For the CDR3, the DNA is TGTGCCAGCAGCCAAGATGGTCAAGGTGCAGGGGTCACTGAAGCTTTCTTT.

The V call is TRBV29-1, the J call TRBJ1-1; 10 bases agree with TRBD1. The CDR3 runs to 15 residues. The V and J ends lost 4 bases and 6 bases, in that order; junction bases with no gene match: 11. Germline CDR1 and CDR2: SQVTM and ANQGSEA. The CDR3 is CSVASGQGLFPEAFF. The CDR3 coding sequence is TGCAGCGTTGCCTCGGGACAGGGGCTTTTCCCTGAAGCTTTCTTT.

CDR3: CASSPTSGGYEQYF. The CDR3 DNA reads TGCGCCAGCAGTCCGACTAGCGGGGGTTACGAGCAGTACTTC. The rearrangement uses TRBV10-1 and TRBJ2-7; 12 nucleotides agree with TRBD2. The CDR3 length is 14 residues. In germline, CDR1 is WNHNN, CDR2 SYGVQD (reference sequence). The V and J ends lost 5 bases and 4 bases, in that order; junction bases with no gene match: 3.

This clone showed up just once. V usage is TRBV10-2 and J usage is TRBJ2-2; D perhaps matches TRBD2 (6 bases). V gave up 0 bases and J gave up 4 bases, with 9 bases separating them. Germline CDR1 reads WSHSY; CDR2 reads SAAADI. The CDR3 sequence is 15 residues long. CDR3 sequence: CASSESISGTGELFF. The CDR3 DNA reads as TGCGCCAGCAGTGAGTCGATTAGCGGCACCGGGGAGCTGTTTTTT.

The V gene is TRBV6-1, the J gene TRBJ1-1; a possible D gene is TRBD1 (6 bases). CDR3 length: 15 residues. Germline CDR1 MNHNS, CDR2 SASEGT. V lost 8 bases to trimming and J lost 6 bases, with 22 bases between them. The CDR3 region has the DNA TGTGCCAGCCTCTGGGGGGGCCCGGAGATCGCTGAAGCTTTCTTT. This gives the protein CASLWGGPEIAEAFF.

The chain joins TRBV5-1 to TRBJ2-3, with D possibly being TRBD2 (6 bases). From germline, CDR1 is SGHRS and CDR2 YFSETQ. The CDR3 runs to 17 residues. V was clipped by 4 bases and J by 0 bases, with 18 bases between them. CDR3 residues: CASSKEYSGGSTDTQYF. CDR3 in DNA: TGCGCCAGCAGCAAAGAATATTCCGGGGGTAGCACAGATACGCAGTATTTT.

This clone was found a few times. The gene calls are TRBV11-2 and TRBJ2-2; possible D gene TRBD2, 6 bases. V lost 1 base, J lost 6 bases, and 12 bases lay in between. Germline CDR1 and CDR2: SGHAT and FQNNGV. This CDR3 contains 15 residues. The CDR3 spells CASSLAGGAAGELFF. In DNA, the CDR3 is TGTGCCAGCAGCTTAGCAGGCGGGGCCGCCGGGGAGCTGTTTTTT.

The CDR3 DNA follows: TGCGCCAGCAGCCTAAAGGGGACTACTAATGAAAAACTGTTTTTT. Residues: CASSLKGTTNEKLFF. The V and J genes are TRBV4-1 and TRBJ1-4; weak D call: TRBD1 (5 bases). Trimming left V 4 bases short and J 2 bases short, with 11 bases between. CDR1 MGHRA and CDR2 YSYEKL come from the germline V gene. The CDR3 consists of 15 residues.

This clone was observed a single time. The rearrangement links TRBV25-1 to TRBJ2-3; 10 nucleotides align to TRBD2. The CDR3 consists of 16 residues. Germline-derived CDR1 and CDR2 are MGHDK and SYGVNS. V shed 2 bases and J 3 bases; nucleotides not matched to a gene: 5. The CDR3 loop is CASSERTSGETDTQYF. CDR3 bases: TGTGCCAGCAGTGAACGAACTAGCGGGGAGACAGATACGCAGTATTTT.

The chain joins TRBV7-2 to TRBJ1-5; 7 bases are shared with TRBD1. The ends lost 5 bases at V and 4 bases at J; junction bases unmatched: 8. The CDR3 is 15 residues long. Germline V lookup: CDR1 SGHTA, CDR2 FQGNSA. Here the CDR3 reads CASSRTGEPNQPQHF. The CDR3 DNA is TGTGCCAGCAGCCGGACAGGAGAACCTAATCAGCCCCAGCATTTT.

The chain couples TRBV9 to TRBJ2-3; 12 bases fit TRBD2. J was trimmed by 0 bases and V by 2 bases; bases with no gene match: 1. CDR1 is SGDLS and CDR2 is YYNGEE in the germline V gene. The CDR3 runs to 16 residues. The CDR3 DNA reads TGTGCCAGCAGCGTGCTAGCGGGGGGGAGCACAGATACGCAGTATTTT. It is translated as CASSVLAGGSTDTQYF.

The rearrangement joins TRBV7-6 to TRBJ2-7; D call uncertain. Germline assignment: CDR1 SGHVS and CDR2 FNYEAQ. CDR3 length: 13 amino acids. Trimming removed 0 bases at V and 3 bases at J, with 6 bases between. CDR3 DNA: TGTGCCAGCAGCTTAGCGCGTGACTACGAGCAGTACGTC. This translates into CASSLARDYEQYV.